Sequencing of this T cell receptor (beta chain) was carried out in a study of monozygotic twins with cystic fibrosis. Concerning this clone itself: Its specificity is unknown.

General observations from the study: Co-twins had the most similar V usage for 13 of 16 pairs, J for 8. Median Simpson clonality of approximately 0.0091 suggested naive T cells predominated. Monozygotic CF twins shared more identical nucleotide clonotypes than unrelated patients. Age, concordance and disease severity did not associate with shared CDR3 numbers.

Produced via immunoSEQ multiplex PCR; TCRdb's table is partial and in-frame only. Of about 36,000 clones in the sample, over 80% are singletons; the top ten hold less than 0.2%. CDR1 MNHEY and CDR2 SMNVEV come from the germline V gene (reference sequence). V shed 3 bases and J shed 4 bases, with 12 bases lying between them. CDR3 length equals 14 residues. This receptor was identified in a boy aged 2-9 years with cystic fibrosis. The chain uses TRBV27 and TRBJ1-2; D is ambiguous. The sample comprised blood. CDR3 protein: CASSFSPLGYGYTF. Here the CDR3 DNA reads TGTGCCAGCAGTTTCTCCCCCCTCGGCTATGGCTACACCTTC.